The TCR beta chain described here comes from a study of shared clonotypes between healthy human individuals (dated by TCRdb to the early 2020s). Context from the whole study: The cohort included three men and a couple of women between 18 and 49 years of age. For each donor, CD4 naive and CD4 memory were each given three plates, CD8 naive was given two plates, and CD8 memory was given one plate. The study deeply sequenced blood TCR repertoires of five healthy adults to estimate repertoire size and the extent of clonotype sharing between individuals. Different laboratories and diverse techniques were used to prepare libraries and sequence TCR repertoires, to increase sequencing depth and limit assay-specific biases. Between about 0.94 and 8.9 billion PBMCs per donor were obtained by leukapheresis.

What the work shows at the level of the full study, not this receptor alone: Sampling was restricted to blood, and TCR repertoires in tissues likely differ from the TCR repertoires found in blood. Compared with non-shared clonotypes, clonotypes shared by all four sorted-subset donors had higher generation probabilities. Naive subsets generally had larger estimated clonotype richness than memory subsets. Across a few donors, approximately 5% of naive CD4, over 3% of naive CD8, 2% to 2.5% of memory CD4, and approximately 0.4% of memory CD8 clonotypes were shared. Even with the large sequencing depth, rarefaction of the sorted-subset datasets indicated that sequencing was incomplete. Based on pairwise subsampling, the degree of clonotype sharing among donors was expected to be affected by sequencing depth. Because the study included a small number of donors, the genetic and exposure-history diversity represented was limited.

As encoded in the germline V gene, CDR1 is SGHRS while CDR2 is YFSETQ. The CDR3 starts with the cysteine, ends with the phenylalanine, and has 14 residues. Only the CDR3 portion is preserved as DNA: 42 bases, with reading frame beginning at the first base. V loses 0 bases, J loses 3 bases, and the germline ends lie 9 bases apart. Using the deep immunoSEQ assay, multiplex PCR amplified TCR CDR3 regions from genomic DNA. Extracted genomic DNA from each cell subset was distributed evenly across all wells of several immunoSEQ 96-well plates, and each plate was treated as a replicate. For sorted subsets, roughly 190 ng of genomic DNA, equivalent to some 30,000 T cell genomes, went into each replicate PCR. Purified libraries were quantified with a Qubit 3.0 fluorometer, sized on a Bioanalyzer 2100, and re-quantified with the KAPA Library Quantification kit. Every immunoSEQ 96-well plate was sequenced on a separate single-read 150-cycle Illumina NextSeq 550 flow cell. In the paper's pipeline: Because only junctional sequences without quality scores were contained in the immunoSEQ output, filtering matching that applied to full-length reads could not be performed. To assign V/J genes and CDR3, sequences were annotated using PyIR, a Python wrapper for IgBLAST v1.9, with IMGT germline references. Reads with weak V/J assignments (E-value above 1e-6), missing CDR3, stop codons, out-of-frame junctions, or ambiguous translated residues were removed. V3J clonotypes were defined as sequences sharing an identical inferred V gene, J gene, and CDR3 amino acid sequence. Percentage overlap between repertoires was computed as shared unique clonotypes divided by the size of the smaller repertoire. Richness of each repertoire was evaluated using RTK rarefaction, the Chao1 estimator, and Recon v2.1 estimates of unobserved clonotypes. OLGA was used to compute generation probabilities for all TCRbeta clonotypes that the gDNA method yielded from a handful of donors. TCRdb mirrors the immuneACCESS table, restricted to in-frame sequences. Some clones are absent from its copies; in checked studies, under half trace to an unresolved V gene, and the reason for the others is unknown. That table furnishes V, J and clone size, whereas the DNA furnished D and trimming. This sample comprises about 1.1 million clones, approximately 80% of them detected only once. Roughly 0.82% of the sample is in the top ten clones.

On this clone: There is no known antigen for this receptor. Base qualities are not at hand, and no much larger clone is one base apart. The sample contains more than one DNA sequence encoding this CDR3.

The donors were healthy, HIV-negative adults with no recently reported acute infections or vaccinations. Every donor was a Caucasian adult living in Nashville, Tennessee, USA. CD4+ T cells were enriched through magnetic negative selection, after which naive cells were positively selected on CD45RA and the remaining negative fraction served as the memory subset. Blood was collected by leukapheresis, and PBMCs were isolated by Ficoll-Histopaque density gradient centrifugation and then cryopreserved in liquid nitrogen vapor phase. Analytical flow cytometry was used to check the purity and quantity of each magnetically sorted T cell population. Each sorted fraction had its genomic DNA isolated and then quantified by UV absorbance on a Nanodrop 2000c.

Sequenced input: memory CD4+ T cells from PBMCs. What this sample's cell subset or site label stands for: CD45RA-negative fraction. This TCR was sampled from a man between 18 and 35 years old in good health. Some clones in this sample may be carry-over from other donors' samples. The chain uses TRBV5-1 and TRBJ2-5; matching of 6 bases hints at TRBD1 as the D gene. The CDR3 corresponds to CASSLVAGEETQYF. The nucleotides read TGCGCCAGCAGCTTGGTGGCAGGGGAAGAGACCCAGTACTTC.